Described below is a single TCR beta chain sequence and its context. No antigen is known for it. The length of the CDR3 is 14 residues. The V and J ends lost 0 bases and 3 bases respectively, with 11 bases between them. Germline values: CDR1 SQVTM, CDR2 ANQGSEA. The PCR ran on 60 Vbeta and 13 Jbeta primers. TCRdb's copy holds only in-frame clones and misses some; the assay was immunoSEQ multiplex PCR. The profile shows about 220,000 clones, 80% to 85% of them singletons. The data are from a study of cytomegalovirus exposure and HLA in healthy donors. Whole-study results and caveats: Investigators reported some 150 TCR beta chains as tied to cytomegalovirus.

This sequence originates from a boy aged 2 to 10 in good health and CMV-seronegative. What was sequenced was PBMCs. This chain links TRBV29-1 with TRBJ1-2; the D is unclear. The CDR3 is CSVEDGGLYYGYTF. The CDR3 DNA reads TGCAGCGTTGAAGATGGCGGACTTTACTATGGCTACACCTTC.